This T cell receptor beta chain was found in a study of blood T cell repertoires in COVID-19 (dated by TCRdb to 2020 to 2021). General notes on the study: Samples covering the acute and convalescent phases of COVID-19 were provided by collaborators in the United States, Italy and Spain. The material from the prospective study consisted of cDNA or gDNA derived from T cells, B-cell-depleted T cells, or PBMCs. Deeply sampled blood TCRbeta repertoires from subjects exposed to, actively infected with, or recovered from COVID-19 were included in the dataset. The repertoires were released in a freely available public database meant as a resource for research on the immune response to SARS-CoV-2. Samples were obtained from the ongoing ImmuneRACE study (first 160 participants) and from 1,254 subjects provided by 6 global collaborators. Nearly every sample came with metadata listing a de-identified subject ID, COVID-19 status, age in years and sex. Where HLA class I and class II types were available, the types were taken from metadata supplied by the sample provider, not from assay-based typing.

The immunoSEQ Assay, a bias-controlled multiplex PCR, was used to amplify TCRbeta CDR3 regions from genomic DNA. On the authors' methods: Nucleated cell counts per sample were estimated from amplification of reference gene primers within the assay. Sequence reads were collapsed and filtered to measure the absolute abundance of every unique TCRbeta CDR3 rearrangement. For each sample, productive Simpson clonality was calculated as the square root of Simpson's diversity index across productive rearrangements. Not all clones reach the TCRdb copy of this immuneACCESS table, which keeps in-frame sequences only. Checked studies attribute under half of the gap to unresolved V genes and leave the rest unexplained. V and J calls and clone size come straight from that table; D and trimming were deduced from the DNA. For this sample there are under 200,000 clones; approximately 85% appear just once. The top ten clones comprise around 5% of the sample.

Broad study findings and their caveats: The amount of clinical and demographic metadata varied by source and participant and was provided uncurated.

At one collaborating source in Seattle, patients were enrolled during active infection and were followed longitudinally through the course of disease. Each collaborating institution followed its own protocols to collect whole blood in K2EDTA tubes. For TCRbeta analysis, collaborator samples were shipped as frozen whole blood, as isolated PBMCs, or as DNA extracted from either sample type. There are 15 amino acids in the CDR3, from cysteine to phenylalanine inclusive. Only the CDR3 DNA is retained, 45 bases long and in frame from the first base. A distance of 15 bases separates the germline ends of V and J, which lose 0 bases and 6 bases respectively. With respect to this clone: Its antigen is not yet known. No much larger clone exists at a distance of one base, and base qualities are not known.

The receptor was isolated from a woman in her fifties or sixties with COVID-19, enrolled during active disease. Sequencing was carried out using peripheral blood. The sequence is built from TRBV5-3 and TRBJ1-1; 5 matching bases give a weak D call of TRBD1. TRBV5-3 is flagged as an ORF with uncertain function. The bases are TGTGCCAGAAGCTTGGTCCAGGGAGGAGGGCCTGAAGCTTTCTTT. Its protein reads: CARSLVQGGGPEAFF.